A selection of T cell receptor beta chains follows, all from one sample in a study of PD-L1 blockade in urothelial cancer. Measured with immunoSEQ multiplex PCR; TCRdb has only the in-frame clones, and not every one. The data hold some 56,000 clones, with 85% observed a single time. Sequencing was performed on PBMCs, taken around atezolizumab (anti-PD-L1) treatment. The receptors here all came from a man aged 65 to 85 with urothelial cancer. Both conserved end residues are part of each CDR3. D genes are given only for firm matches. Size values are once, few and many counts, or a class for expanded clones, and some rows have none.

clone_size,v_call,j_call,d_call,cdr3_aa,cdr3_nt
NA,TRBV18,TRBJ2-1,NA,CASSPPESYNEQFF,TGTGCCAGCTCACCACCAGAGAGTTACAATGAGCAGTTCTTC
NA,TRBV6-5,TRBJ2-1,TRBD1,CASSSAGQGADEQFF,TGTGCCAGCAGTTCGGCAGGACAGGGGGCGGATGAGCAGTTCTTC
few,TRBV27,TRBJ1-5,NA,CASSNRGGLNQPQHF,TGTGCCAGCAGTAACCGGGGGGGGTTGAATCAGCCCCAGCATTTT
NA,TRBV25-1,TRBJ2-7,NA,CASSDMEGNEQYF,TGTGCCAGCAGTGATATGGAGGGAAACGAGCAGTACTTC
NA,TRBV30,TRBJ2-1,TRBD2,CAWSVTGGYNEQFF,TGTGCCTGGAGTGTTACCGGGGGGTACAATGAGCAGTTCTTC
NA,TRBV5-1,TRBJ2-2,NA,CASSSRDIRTGELFF,TGCGCCAGCAGCTCCCGGGACATCCGCACCGGGGAGCTGTTTTTT
NA,TRBV19,TRBJ1-4,TRBD1,CASSTGQGRDEKLFF,TGTGCCAGTAGTACAGGACAGGGTCGTGATGAAAAACTGTTTTTT
NA,TRBV25-1,TRBJ2-7,NA,CASSGAGLSSYEQYF,TGTGCCAGCAGTGGGGCGGGTCTGAGCTCCTACGAGCAGTACTTC
NA,TRBV5-1,TRBJ2-7,TRBD1,CASSLDRGYEQYF,TGCGCCAGCAGCTTGGACAGGGGCTACGAGCAGTACTTC
NA,TRBV6-1,TRBJ2-1,TRBD2,CASSGARASGRNEQFF,TGTGCCAGCAGTGGAGCCCGGGCTAGCGGGAGGAATGAGCAGTTCTTC
NA,TRBV5-1,TRBJ2-7,TRBD2,CASSLGGLAASYEQYF,TGCGCCAGCAGCTTGGGGGGACTAGCGGCTTCCTACGAGCAGTACTTC